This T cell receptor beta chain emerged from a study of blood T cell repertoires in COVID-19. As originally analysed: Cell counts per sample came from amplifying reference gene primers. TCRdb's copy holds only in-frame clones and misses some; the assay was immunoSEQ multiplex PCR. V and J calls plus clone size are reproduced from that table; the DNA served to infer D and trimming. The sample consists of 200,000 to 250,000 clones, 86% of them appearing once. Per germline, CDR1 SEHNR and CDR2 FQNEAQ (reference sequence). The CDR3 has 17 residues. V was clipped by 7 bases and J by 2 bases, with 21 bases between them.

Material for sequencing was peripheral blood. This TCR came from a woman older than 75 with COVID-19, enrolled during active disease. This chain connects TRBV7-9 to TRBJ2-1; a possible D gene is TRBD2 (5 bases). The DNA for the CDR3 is TGTGCCAGCAACCCACCGGTTTACCGGGGTACCTACAATGAGCAGTTCTTC. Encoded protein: CASNPPVYRGTYNEQFF. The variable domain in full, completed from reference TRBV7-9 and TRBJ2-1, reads DTGVSQNPRHKITKRGQNVTFRCDPISEHNRLYWYRQTLGQGPEFLTYFQNEAQLEKSRLLSDRFSAERPKGSFSTLEIQRTEQGDSAMYLCASNPPVYRGTYNEQFFGPGTRLTVL.